The rows below give T cell receptor beta chains drawn from one sample of a study of blood T cell repertoires in COVID-19. The repertoire was sequenced with immunoSEQ multiplex PCR; TCRdb's copy has only in-frame clones and lacks some. The sample has 20,000 or so clones; about 87% are singletons. The sequencing input was PBMCs or T cells enriched from blood (not recorded which). These receptors were taken from a young woman who had recovered from COVID-19. Each CDR3 is given without its conserved first and last residue. Fields, in order: V gene, J gene, D gene, CDR3 protein. A D gene is named only where the DNA matches it firmly.

>TRBV7-6|TRBJ1-3|NA
ASSLEEGPGNTIY
>TRBV30|TRBJ1-1|NA
AWTFSLNTEAF
>TRBV7-6|TRBJ1-1|NA
ASSLAQGGNTEAF
>TRBV5-5|TRBJ2-1|TRBD1
ASSFEGAAYNEQF
>TRBV7-2|TRBJ1-1|NA
ASTPGLANTEAF
>TRBV30|TRBJ1-4|NA
AWSVGWAGELF
>TRBV3-1/TRBV3-2|TRBJ2-3|TRBD2
ASSQTSGGADTQY
>TRBV7-9|TRBJ2-1|NA
ASSFQDRGQF
>TRBV4-3|TRBJ1-1|NA
ASSRVPDGGTEAF
>TRBV5-1|TRBJ1-1|NA
ASRTDSLNTEAF
>TRBV5-6|TRBJ1-2|TRBD1
ASSPAGTGGLNGYT
>TRBV24-1|TRBJ2-1|NA
ATPGCSSYNEQF
>TRBV19|TRBJ2-5|TRBD2
ASSHHLAGVGETQY
>TRBV6-1|TRBJ2-2|TRBD2
ASSVDSGGPSGELF
>TRBV6-5|TRBJ2-7|NA
ASTTYNEQY
>TRBV7-8|TRBJ1-1|NA
ASSLARGRTEAF
>TRBV7-2|TRBJ2-3|NA
ASSLGALGGTDTQY
>TRBV6-4|TRBJ2-2|TRBD1
ASSSQGAGELF